This T cell receptor (beta chain) was sequenced for a study of cytomegalovirus exposure and HLA in healthy donors. Study at large: Of roughly 400 genotyped donors, 65% to 85% clustered with self-reported Caucasian donors. Study results and caveats: Presence/absence results assume similar sequencing depth per donor, which may not hold.

It was with 60 Vbeta and 13 Jbeta primers that the PCR ran. Measured with immunoSEQ multiplex PCR; TCRdb has only the in-frame clones, and not every one. The data contain tens of thousands of clones, less than 80% of them singletons. J gave up 0 bases and V 5 bases, and 6 bases lay outside the gene matches. From germline, CDR1 is SGHRS and CDR2 YFSETQ. The CDR3 is 15 residues long. This clone was seen only a few times. Its antigen remains unknown. V is TRBV5-1 and J is TRBJ1-1, with 8 bases lining up with TRBD1. Sequencing input: PBMCs. The TCR sequence derives from a boy aged 5-17 years in good health and CMV-seropositive. The CDR3 region is CASSLQGVMNTEAFF. The CDR3 DNA is TGCGCCAGCAGTTTACAGGGGGTCATGAACACTGAAGCTTTCTTT.